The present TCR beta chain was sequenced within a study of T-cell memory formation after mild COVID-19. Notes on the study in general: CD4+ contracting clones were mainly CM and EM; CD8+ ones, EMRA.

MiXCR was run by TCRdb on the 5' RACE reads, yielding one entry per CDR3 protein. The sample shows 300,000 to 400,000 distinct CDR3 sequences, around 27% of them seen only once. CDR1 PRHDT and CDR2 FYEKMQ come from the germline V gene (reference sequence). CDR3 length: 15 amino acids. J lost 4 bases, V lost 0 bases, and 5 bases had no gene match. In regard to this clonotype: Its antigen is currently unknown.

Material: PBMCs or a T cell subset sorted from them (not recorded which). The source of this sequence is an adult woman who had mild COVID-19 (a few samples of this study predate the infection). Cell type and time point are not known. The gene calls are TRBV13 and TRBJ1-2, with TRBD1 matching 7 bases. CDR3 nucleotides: TGTGCCAGCAGCTTAGGCTCGGGACAGCGCTATGGCTACACCTTC. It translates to CASSLGSGQRYGYTF.